This passage covers 25 T cell receptor beta chains from one sample sequenced in a study of long-term antiretroviral therapy in people with HIV. Sequencing relied on immunoSEQ assay v3.0, run at survey level. Assay: immunoSEQ multiplex PCR; the TCRdb copy retains only in-frame clones and omits some. The sample includes fewer than 35,000 clones, about 97% of them seen just once. The material sequenced was unsorted PBMCs, taken 6.9 years after starting antiretroviral therapy. The receptors stem from a young man with HIV.

The J gene is TRBJ1-1, the V gene TRBV9; D remains ambiguous. CDR1 is SGDLS, CDR2 YYNGEE, per germline. V was trimmed by 0 bases and J by 2 bases, leaving 8 bases between them. The CDR3 consists of 14 residues. CDR3 sequence (DNA): TGTGCCAGCAGCGTAGGTGGCAGCAACACTGAAGCTTTCTTT. Protein product: CASSVGGSNTEAFF.

J is TRBJ1-5 and V is TRBV13; 7 positions agree with TRBD1. The CDR3 consists of 15 residues. V dropped 3 bases and J dropped 2; count of bases not matched to a gene: 4. Germline V gives CDR1 PRHDT, CDR2 FYEKMQ (reference sequence). The CDR3 loop is CASSFKGAGNQPQHF. The CDR3 region has the DNA TGTGCCAGCAGCTTTAAGGGGGCGGGCAATCAGCCCCAGCATTTT.

This clone came up once. The chain joins TRBV19 to TRBJ1-6, with D tentatively TRBD1 (5 bases). Germline values: CDR1 LNHDA, CDR2 SQIVND (reference sequence). Trimming removed 10 bases from V and 7 bases from J, with 14 bases in between. The CDR3 runs 13 residues. The CDR3 reads CATRDPGNSPLHF. The CDR3 coding sequence is TGTGCCACCAGGGACCCCGGGAATTCACCCCTCCACTTT.

This chain connects TRBV10-3 to TRBJ2-7; 10 bases are a match to TRBD2. Germline V gene sequence: CDR1 ENHRY, CDR2 SYGVKD. The CDR3 sequence is 14 residues long. The junction had 9 bases not matched to a gene; V was cut back by 9 bases and J by 4 bases. The CDR3 reads CAIRATSGPYEQYF. The CDR3 DNA sequence: TGTGCCATTCGTGCGACTAGCGGGCCTTACGAGCAGTACTTC.

This chain uses TRBV5-4 with TRBJ2-7; D is ambiguous. From germline, CDR1 is SGHNT and CDR2 YYREEE (reference sequence). V lost 0 bases and J 3 bases, leaving 10 bases between the germline ends. The CDR3 sequence is 14 residues long. The CDR3 sequence: CASSLAGGIYEQYF. CDR3 nucleotide sequence: TGTGCCAGCAGCTTGGCAGGCGGAATCTACGAGCAGTACTTC.

This chain connects TRBV4-3 to TRBJ2-5; no clear D. CDR1 LGHNA and CDR2 YSLEER come from the germline V gene. This CDR3 contains 16 residues. The V gene lost 2 bases and the J gene lost 6 bases, with 19 bases spanning the gap. CDR3 sequence reads: CASSQMLTRREKTQYF. The CDR3 DNA follows: TGCGCCAGCAGCCAAATGCTGACACGACGTGAAAAGACCCAGTACTTC.

This chain connects TRBV27 to TRBJ1-5; D is ambiguous. Trimming left V 2 bases short and J 1 base short, with 18 bases between. This CDR3 comprises 18 residues. CDR1 MNHEY and CDR2 SMNVEV come from the germline V gene (reference sequence). CDR3 coding DNA: TGTGCCAGCAGTTTAAGGGCCCCGAAAGGGCAAAGCAATCAGCCCCAGCATTTT. Amino acids: CASSLRAPKGQSNQPQHF.

The rearrangement joins TRBV25-1 to TRBJ2-5; D is uncertain. Germline CDR1 MGHDK, CDR2 SYGVNS. CDR3 size: 11 residues. With 2 bases removed from V and 9 bases from J, the gap between germline ends came to 7 bases. DNA for the CDR3: TGTGCCAGCAGTGAAGGCGGCCCCCAGTACTTC. Translating gives CASSEGGPQYF.

J is TRBJ2-7 and V is TRBV6-6; D unresolved. CDR1 is MNHNY and CDR2 is SVGAGI in the germline V gene (reference sequence). V was pared by 6 bases and J by 6 bases, with 12 bases between. This CDR3 has 12 residues. The CDR3 DNA reads as TGTGCCAGCAGCCCCCCAGGTCGCGAGCAGTACTTC. This gives the protein CASSPPGREQYF.

The chain uses TRBV6-5 and TRBJ2-7, with D perhaps assigned TRBD1 or TRBD2 (5 bases each). Looked up from germline, CDR1 is MNHEY and CDR2 is SVGAGI. Trimming left V 7 bases short and J 1 base short, with 14 bases between. The CDR3 extends over 14 amino acids. The CDR3 DNA reads as TGTGCCAGCACCTGGGGGATCGGGTCCTACGAGCAGTACTTC. Its translation: CASTWGIGSYEQYF.

The chain uses TRBV11-2 and TRBJ1-2; TRBD1 matches 9 bases. The CDR3 runs to 13 residues. Germline CDR1 and CDR2: SGHAT and FQNNGV. The V segment lost 6 bases and the J segment 8 bases; nucleotides outside the gene matches: 7. In DNA form, the CDR3 reads TGTGCCAGCAGTTCCTGGACAGGGGACGGCTACACCTTC. Amino acid sequence: CASSSWTGDGYTF.

The rearrangement links TRBV4-1 to TRBJ1-4; D remains ambiguous. The V and J ends lost 2 bases and 6 bases respectively, with 13 bases between them. The CDR3 extends over 15 amino acids. The V gene's germline CDR1 is MGHRA and CDR2 YSYEKL. CDR3 coding DNA: TGCGCCAGCAGCCAATTCCACTCAGGTTATGAAAAACTGTTTTTT. Protein product: CASSQFHSGYEKLFF.

The genes are TRBV6-1 and TRBJ2-1; 7 bases map to TRBD2. Trimming took 3 bases from V and 7 from J; bases not matched to a gene: 9. Germline CDR1 reads MNHNS; CDR2 reads SASEGT. The CDR3 runs to 15 residues. CDR3 DNA sequence: TGTGCCAGCAGTGAGGCGGGGGTGACTCGGAATGAGCAGTTCTTC. Translated, it gives CASSEAGVTRNEQFF.

The chain uses TRBV6-1 and TRBJ1-2, with D possibly matching TRBD1 (6 bases). V shed 6 bases and J shed 8 bases, with 13 bases lying between them. Germline V CDR1 and CDR2: MNHNS, SASEGT. The CDR3 is made up of 12 amino acids. For the CDR3, the DNA is TGTGCCAGCAGCCCAAACAGGGCCGGCTACACCTTC. It specifies CASSPNRAGYTF.

This clone has only one observation. V is TRBV15 and J is TRBJ1-5; D is undetermined. There are 13 residues in the CDR3. V lost 0 bases and J lost 7, with 7 bases in between. Germline values: CDR1 LNHNV, CDR2 YYDKDF (reference sequence). In DNA, the CDR3 is TGTGCCACCAGCAGAGATCTGCGCCAGCCCCAGCATTTT. This encodes CATSRDLRQPQHF.

The chain links TRBV7-9 to TRBJ2-7; 7 bases agree with TRBD1. The CDR3 sequence is 14 residues long. Germline V gene data show CDR1 as SEHNR and CDR2 as FQNEAQ (reference sequence). The ends lost 5 bases at V and 3 bases at J; junction bases unmatched: 7. As DNA, the CDR3 is TGTGCCAGCAGCCCACGACAGGGTTACTACGAGCAGTACTTC. It is translated as CASSPRQGYYEQYF.

The chain joins TRBV5-4 to TRBJ2-7; maybe TRBD1 (6 bases). Germline loops: CDR1 SGHNT, CDR2 YYREEE (reference sequence). Between the trimmed V and J ends, which lost 0 bases and 1 base, there was a span of 14 bases. The CDR3 covers 16 residues. CDR3 in DNA: TGTGCCAGCAGCTTGGCAGGGGCCGGGGTTTCCTACGAGCAGTACTTC. The encoded protein is CASSLAGAGVSYEQYF.

Only one count was recorded for this clone. The gene calls are TRBV6-9 and TRBJ2-3; 8 nucleotides match TRBD2. Germline assignment: CDR1 MNHGY and CDR2 SVAAGI. CDR3 length: 15 amino acids. The junction had 7 bases not matched to a gene; V was cut back by 3 bases and J by 5 bases. This CDR3 reads CASSYSGGAGDTQYF. The CDR3 DNA reads as TGTGCCAGCAGTTACTCGGGGGGGGCGGGAGATACGCAGTATTTT.

The gene calls are TRBV4-3 and TRBJ1-2; D might be TRBD1 (5 bases). The germline V and J ends were trimmed by 0 bases and 3 bases, with 8 bases remaining between them. Germline CDR1 LGHNA, CDR2 YSLEER. This CDR3 has 14 residues. Here the CDR3 DNA reads TGCGCCAGCAGCCAAGATTTAGGGGACTATGGCTACACCTTC. Its translation is CASSQDLGDYGYTF.

This clone was seen only once. The J gene is TRBJ2-7, the V gene TRBV7-8; possible D gene TRBD1, 6 bases. Between the trimmed V and J ends, which lost 5 bases and 3 bases, there was a span of 11 bases. CDR1 SGHVS and CDR2 FQNEAQ come from the germline V gene. The CDR3 consists of 13 residues. As DNA, the CDR3 is TGTGCCAGCAGCCCCACGGACAGCTACGAGCAGTACTTC. Encoded protein: CASSPTDSYEQYF. Drawing the rest from reference TRBV7-8 and TRBJ2-7, the complete variable domain is GAGVSQSPRYKVAKRGQDVALRCDPISGHVSLFWYQQALGQGPEFLTYFQNEAQLDKSGLPSDRFFAERPEGSVSTLKIQRTQQEDSAVYLCASSPTDSYEQYFGPGTRLTVT.

The CDR3, as DNA: TGCGCCAGCAGCCAAGGGACAGGTTGGAATGAAAAACTGTTTTTT. It translates to CASSQGTGWNEKLFF. J is TRBJ1-4 and V is TRBV4-1; 7 nucleotides line up with TRBD1. The V and J ends lost 1 base and 5 bases, in that order; junction bases with no gene match: 4. Germline V gene lookup returns CDR1 MGHRA and CDR2 YSYEKL. This CDR3 comprises 15 residues.

The chain combines TRBV7-2 with TRBJ2-5, with D tentatively TRBD2 (6 bases). V lost 7 bases and J 5 bases, leaving 14 bases between the germline ends. Germline lookup yields CDR1 SGHTA and CDR2 FQGNSA. CDR3 length equals 13 residues. The CDR3 DNA reads TGTGCCAGCAATGCGGGGCTCGGGGAGACCCAGTACTTC. Translation: CASNAGLGETQYF.

The J gene is TRBJ2-7, the V gene TRBV9; D unresolved. Germline assignment: CDR1 SGDLS and CDR2 YYNGEE. This CDR3 has 13 amino acids. The V end was cut by 0 bases, the J end by 3 bases, with 7 bases between. CDR3 protein: CASSVDSFYEQYF. CDR3 bases: TGTGCCAGCAGCGTAGACTCATTCTACGAGCAGTACTTC.

The chain is built from TRBV7-3 and TRBJ1-1; D call uncertain. Between the trimmed V and J ends, which lost 5 bases and 3 bases, there was a span of 10 bases. CDR3 length: 13 residues. The germline gives CDR1 SGHTA, CDR2 FQGTGA. In nucleotides, the CDR3 is TGTGCCAGCAGCCAATTATGGGACACTGAAGCTTTCTTT. Protein product: CASSQLWDTEAFF.

The chain joins TRBV2 to TRBJ2-3, with unresolved D. This CDR3 contains 11 residues. Germline V gene data show CDR1 as SNHLY and CDR2 as FYNNEI. Trimming shortened V by 6 bases and J by 3 bases, and 4 bases separated the two germline ends. The CDR3 reads CASSVTDTQYF. The DNA for the CDR3 is TGTGCCAGCAGCGTTACAGATACGCAGTATTTT. Full variable domain (missing parts from reference TRBV2 and TRBJ2-3): EPEVTQTPSHQVTQMGQEVILRCVPISNHLYFYWYRQILGQKVEFLVSFYNNEISEKSEIFDDQFSVERPDGSNFTLKIRSTKLEDSAMYFCASSVTDTQYFGPGTRLTVL.